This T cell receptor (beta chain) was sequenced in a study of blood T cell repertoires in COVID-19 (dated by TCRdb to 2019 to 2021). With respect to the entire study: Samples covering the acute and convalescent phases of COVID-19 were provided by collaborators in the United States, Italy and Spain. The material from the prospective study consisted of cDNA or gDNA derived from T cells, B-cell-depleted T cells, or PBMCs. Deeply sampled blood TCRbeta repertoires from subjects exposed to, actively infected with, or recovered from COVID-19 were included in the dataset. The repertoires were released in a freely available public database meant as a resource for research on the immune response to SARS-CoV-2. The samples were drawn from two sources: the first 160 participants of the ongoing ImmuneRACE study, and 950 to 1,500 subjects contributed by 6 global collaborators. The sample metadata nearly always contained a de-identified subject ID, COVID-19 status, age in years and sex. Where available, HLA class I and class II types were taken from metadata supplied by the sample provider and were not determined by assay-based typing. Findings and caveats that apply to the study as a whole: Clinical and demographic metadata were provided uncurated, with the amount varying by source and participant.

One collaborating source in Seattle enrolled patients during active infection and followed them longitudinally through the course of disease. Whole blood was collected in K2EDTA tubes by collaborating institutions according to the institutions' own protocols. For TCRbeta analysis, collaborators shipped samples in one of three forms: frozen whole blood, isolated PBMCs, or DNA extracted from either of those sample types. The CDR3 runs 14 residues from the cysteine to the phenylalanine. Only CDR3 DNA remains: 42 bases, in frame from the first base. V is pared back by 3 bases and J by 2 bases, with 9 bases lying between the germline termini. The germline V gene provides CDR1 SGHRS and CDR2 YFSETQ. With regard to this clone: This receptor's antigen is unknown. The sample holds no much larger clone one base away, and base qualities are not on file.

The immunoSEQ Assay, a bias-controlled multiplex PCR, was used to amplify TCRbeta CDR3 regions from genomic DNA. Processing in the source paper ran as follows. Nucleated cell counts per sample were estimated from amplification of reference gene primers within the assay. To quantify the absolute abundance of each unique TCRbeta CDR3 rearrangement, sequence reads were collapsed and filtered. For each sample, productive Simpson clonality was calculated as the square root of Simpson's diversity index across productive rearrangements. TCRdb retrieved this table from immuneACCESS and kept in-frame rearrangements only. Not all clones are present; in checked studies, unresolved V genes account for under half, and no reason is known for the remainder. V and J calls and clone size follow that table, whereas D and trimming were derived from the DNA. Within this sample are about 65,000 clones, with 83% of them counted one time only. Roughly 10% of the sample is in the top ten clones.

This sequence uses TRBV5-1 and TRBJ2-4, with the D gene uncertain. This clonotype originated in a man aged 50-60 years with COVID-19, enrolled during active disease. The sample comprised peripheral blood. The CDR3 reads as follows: CASSSTVTKNIQYF. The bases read TGCGCCAGCAGCTCTACTGTAACCAAAAACATTCAGTACTTC. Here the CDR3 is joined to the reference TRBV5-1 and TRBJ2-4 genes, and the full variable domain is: KAGVTQTPRYLIKTRGQQVTLSCSPISGHRSVSWYQQTPGQGLQFLFEYFSETQRNKGNFPGRFSGRQFSNSRSEMNVSTLELGDSALYLCASSSTVTKNIQYFGAGTRLSVL.